This TCR beta chain was sequenced for a study of TIL therapy for anti-PD-1-resistant metastatic lung cancer. The overall study: By whole-exome sequencing, median non-synonymous tumor mutation burden was less than 1.6 mutations per megabase.

Time point: pre-treatment sample, taken before nivolumab and TIL therapy. Most excised metastases sampled were pleural nodules or supraclavicular lymph nodes. Study results and limitations: Many TIL product clones were absent from baseline tumor, suggesting clonal contraction.

Sequencing used immunoSEQ v3. Each library reached 1.9 million or so read pairs, or roughly 5-6.5 million at deep level. Some clones are missing from TCRdb's copy, which holds only in-frame ones; the method was immunoSEQ multiplex PCR. Of about 100,000 clones in the sample, 65% were seen once. Remarks on this clone: Its antigen is not known.

Losses at the gene ends were 3 bases for V and 3 bases for J; bases not matched to a gene: 8. Germline CDR1 and CDR2: MGHRA and YSYEKL. The length of the CDR3 is 15 residues. Here the sequenced sample was tumor tissue, taken at baseline. The sequence came from a person aged 25-85 years with non-small cell lung cancer. The chain joins TRBV4-1 to TRBJ2-7; 7 bases line up with TRBD2. CDR3: CASSHYMGGGYEQYF. The DNA for the CDR3 is TGCGCCAGCAGCCACTACATGGGGGGGGGCTACGAGCAGTACTTC.